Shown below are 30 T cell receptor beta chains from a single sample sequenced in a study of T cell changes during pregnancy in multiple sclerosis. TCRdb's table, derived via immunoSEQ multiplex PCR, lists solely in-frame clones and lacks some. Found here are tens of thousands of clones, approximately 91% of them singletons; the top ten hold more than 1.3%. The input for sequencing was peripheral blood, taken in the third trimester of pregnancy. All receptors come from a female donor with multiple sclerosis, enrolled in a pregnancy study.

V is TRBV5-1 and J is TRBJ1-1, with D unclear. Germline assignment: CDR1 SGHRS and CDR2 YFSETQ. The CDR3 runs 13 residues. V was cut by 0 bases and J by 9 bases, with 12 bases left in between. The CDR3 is CASSLDPYSQAFF. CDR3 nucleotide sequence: TGCGCCAGCAGCTTGGACCCCTACTCCCAAGCTTTCTTT. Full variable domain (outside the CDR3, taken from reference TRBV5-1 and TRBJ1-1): KAGVTQTPRYLIKTRGQQVTLSCSPISGHRSVSWYQQTPGQGLQFLFEYFSETQRNKGNFPGRFSGRQFSNSRSEMNVSTLELGDSALYLCASSLDPYSQAFFGQGTRLTVV.

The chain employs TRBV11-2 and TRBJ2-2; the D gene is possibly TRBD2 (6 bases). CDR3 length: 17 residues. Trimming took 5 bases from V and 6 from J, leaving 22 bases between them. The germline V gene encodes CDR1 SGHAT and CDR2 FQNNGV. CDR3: CASSTRDRRERSGELFF. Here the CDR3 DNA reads TGTGCCAGCAGCACCCGGGATCGCCGGGAGAGGTCCGGGGAGCTGTTTTTT.

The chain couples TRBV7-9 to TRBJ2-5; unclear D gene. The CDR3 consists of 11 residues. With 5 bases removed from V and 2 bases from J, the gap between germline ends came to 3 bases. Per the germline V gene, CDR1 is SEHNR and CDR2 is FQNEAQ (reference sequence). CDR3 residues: CASSIQETQYF. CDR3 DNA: TGTGCCAGCAGCATACAAGAGACCCAGTACTTC.

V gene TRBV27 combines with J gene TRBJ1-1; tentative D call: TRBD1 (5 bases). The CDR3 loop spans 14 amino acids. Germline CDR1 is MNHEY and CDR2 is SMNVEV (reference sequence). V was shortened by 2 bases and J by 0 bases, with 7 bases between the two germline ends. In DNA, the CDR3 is TGTGCCAGCAGTTTAGACAGTATGAACACTGAAGCTTTCTTT. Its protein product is CASSLDSMNTEAFF.

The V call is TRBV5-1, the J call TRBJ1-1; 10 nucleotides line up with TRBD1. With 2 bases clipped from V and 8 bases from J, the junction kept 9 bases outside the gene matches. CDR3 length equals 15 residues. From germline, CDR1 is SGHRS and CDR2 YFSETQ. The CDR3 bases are TGCGCCAGCAGCTTCACCGGGACAGGGGCGTCAGAAGCTTTCTTT. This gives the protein CASSFTGTGASEAFF.

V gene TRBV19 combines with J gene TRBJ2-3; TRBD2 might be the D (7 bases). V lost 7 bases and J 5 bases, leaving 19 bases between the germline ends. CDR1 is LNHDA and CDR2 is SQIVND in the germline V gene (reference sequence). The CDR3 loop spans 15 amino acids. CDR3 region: CASTRRGAAEDTQYF. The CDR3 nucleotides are TGTGCCAGTACCCGCCGGGGGGCCGCTGAAGATACGCAGTATTTT. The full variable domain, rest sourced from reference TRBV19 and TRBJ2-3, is DGGITQSPKYLFRKEGQNVTLSCEQNLNHDAMYWYRQDPGQGLRLIYYSQIVNDFQKGDIAEGYSVSREKKESFPLTVTSAQKNPTAFYLCASTRRGAAEDTQYFGPGTRLTVL.

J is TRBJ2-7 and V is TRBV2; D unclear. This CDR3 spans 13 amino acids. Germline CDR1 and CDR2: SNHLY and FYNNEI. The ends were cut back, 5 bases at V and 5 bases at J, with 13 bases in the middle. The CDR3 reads CASSPLSGNEQYF. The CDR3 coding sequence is TGTGCCAGCAGTCCCTTGTCGGGTAACGAGCAGTACTTC.

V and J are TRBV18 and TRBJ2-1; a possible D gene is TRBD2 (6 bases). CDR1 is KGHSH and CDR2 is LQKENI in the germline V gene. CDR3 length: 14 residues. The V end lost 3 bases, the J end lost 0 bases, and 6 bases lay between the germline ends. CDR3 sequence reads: CASSPGGSYNEQFF. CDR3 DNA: TGTGCCAGCTCACCGGGGGGCTCCTACAATGAGCAGTTCTTC. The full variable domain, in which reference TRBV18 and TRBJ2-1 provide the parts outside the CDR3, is NAGVMQNPRHLVRRRGQEARLRCSPMKGHSHVYWYRQLPEEGLKFMVYLQKENIIDESGMPKERFSAEFPKEGPSILRIQQVVRGDSAAYFCASSPGGSYNEQFFGPGTRLTVL.

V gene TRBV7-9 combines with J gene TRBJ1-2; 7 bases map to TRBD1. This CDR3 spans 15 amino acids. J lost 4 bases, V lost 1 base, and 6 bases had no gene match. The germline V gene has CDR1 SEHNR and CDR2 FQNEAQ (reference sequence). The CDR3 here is CASSLDSGQTYGYTF. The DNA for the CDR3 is TGTGCCAGCAGCTTAGATTCGGGACAGACCTATGGCTACACCTTC.

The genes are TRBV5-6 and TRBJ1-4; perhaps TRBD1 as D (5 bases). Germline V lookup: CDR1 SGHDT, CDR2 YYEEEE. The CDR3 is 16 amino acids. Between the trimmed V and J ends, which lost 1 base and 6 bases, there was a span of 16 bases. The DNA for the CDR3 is TGTGCCAGCAGCTTGTTGCAGGGCATGTCGTATGAAAAACTGTTTTTT. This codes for CASSLLQGMSYEKLFF. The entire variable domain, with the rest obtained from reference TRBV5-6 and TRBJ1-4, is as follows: DAGVTQSPTHLIKTRGQQVTLRCSPKSGHDTVSWYQQALGQGPQFIFQYYEEEERQRGNFPDRFSGHQFPNYSSELNVNALLLGDSALYLCASSLLQGMSYEKLFFGSGTQLSVL.

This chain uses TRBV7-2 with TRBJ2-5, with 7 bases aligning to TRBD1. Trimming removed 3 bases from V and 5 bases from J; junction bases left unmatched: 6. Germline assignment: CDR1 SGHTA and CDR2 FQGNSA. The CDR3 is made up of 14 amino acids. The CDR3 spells CASSFQGGWETQYF. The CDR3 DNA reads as TGTGCCAGCAGCTTCCAAGGGGGCTGGGAGACCCAGTACTTC.

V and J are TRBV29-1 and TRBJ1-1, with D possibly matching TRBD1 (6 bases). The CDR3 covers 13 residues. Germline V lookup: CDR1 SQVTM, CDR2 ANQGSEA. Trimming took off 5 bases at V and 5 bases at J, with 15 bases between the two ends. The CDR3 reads CSVNIRGGTEAFF. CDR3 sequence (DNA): TGCAGCGTTAATATCAGGGGTGGTACTGAAGCTTTCTTT.

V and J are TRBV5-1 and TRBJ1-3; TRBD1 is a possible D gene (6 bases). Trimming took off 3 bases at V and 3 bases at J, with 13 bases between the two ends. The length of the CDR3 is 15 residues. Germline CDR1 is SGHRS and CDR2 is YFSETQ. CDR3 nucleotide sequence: TGCGCCAGCAGCTCTTTTACAGGGAGTGGAAACACCATATATTTT. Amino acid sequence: CASSSFTGSGNTIYF.

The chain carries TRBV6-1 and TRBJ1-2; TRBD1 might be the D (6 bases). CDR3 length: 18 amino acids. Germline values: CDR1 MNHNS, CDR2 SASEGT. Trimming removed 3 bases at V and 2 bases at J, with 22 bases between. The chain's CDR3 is CASSEQGPSTLLNYGYTF. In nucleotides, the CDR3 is TGTGCCAGCAGTGAGCAGGGGCCCTCCACCCTATTAAACTATGGCTACACCTTC.

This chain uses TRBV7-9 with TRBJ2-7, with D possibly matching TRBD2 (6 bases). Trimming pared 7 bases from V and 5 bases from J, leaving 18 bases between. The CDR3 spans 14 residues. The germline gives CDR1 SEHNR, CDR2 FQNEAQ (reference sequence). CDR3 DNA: TGTGCCAGCATTGACTCGACCGGGGGTGACGAGCAGTACTTC. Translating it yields CASIDSTGGDEQYF.

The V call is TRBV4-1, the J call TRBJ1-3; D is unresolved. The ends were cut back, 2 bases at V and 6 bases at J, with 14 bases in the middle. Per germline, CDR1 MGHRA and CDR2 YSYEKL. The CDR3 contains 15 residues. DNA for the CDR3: TGCGCCAGCAGCCAAATAGCGGGTACGGTAAACACCATATATTTT. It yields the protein CASSQIAGTVNTIYF.

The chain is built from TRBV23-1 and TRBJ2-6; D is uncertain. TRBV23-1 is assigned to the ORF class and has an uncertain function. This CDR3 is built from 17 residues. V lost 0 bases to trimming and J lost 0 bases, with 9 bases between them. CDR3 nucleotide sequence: TGCGCCAGCAGTCAATCGGCGGCGAGCTCTGGGGCCAACGTCCTGACTTTC. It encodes CASSQSAASSGANVLTF.

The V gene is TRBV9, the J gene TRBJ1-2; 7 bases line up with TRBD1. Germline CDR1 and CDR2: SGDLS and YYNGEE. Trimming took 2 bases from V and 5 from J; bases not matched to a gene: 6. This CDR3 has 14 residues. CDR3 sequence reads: CASSVGDRVYGYTF. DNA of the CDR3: TGTGCCAGCAGCGTCGGGGACAGAGTATATGGCTACACCTTC.

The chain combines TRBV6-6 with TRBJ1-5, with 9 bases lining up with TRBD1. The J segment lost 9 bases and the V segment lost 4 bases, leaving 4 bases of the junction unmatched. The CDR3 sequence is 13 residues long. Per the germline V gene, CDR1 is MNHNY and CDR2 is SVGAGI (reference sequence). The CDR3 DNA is TGTGCCAGCAGTTTACAGGGGGCCAGGCCCCAGCATTTT. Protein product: CASSLQGARPQHF.

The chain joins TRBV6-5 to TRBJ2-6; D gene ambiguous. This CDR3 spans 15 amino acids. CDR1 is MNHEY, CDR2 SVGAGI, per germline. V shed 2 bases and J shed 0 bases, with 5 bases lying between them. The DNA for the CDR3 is TGTGCCAGCAGTTACGAGAGCTCTGGGGCCAACGTCCTGACTTTC. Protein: CASSYESSGANVLTF.

Written as DNA, the CDR3 is TGTGCCACCAGCAGGGGTACTAGCGGGGGGTCTTACAATGAGCAGTTCTTC. Translation: CATSRGTSGGSYNEQFF. V and J are TRBV15 and TRBJ2-1, with 12 bases identical to TRBD2. CDR1 is LNHNV, CDR2 YYDKDF, per germline (reference sequence). The length of the CDR3 is 17 residues. The V gene end was trimmed by 3 bases and the J gene end by 4 bases; junction bases not matched to a gene: 7.

CDR3 DNA sequence: TGTGCCAGCAGCTTCGGTGTCTCACCGGGACTTCTTGAAGCTTTCTTT. This sequence encodes CASSFGVSPGLLEAFF. The V gene is TRBV7-9, the J gene TRBJ1-1; tentatively, D is TRBD1 (5 bases). Looked up from germline, CDR1 is SEHNR and CDR2 is FQNEAQ (reference sequence). Deletions cut 3 bases from V and 7 bases from J, with 21 bases between. The CDR3 loop spans 16 amino acids.

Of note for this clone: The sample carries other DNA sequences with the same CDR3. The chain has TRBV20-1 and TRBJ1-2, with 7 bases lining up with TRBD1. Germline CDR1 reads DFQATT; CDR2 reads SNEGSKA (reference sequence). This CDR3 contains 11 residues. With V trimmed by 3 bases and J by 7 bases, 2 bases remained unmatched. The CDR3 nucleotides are TGCAGTGCTAGCAACAGGGGTGGCTACACCTTC. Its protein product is CSASNRGGYTF.

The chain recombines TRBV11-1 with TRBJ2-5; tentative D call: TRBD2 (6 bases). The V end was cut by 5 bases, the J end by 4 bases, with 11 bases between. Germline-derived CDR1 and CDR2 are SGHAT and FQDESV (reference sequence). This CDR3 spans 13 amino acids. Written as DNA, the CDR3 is TGTGCCAGCAGCGGAGGACTACTAGAGACCCAGTACTTC. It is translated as CASSGGLLETQYF.

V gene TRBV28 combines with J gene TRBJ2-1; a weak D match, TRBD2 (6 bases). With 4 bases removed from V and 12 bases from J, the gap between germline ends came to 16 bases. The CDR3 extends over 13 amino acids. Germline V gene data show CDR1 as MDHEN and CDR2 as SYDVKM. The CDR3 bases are TGTGCCAGCAGTTGGAGGGGAGTCAGTGGGCAGTTCTTC. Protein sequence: CASSWRGVSGQFF.

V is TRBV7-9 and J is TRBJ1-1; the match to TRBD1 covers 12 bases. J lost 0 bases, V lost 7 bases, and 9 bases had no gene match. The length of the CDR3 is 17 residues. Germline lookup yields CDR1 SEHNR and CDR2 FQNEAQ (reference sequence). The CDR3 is CASTPRDRGRMNTEAFF. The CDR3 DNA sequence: TGTGCCAGCACCCCCCGGGACAGGGGGCGCATGAACACTGAAGCTTTCTTT.

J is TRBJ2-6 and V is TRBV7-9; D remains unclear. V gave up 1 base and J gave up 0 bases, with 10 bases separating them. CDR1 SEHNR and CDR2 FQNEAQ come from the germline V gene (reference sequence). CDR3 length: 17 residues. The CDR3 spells CASSLGAGSSGANVLTF. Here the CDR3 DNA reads TGTGCCAGCAGCTTAGGGGCAGGATCCTCTGGGGCCAACGTCCTGACTTTC.

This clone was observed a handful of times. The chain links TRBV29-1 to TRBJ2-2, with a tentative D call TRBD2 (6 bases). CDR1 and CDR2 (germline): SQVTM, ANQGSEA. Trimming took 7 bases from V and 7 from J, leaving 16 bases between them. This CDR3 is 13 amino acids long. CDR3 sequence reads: CSASRRGYGELFF. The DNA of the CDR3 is TGCAGCGCCTCGCGTCGGGGGTACGGGGAGCTGTTTTTT.

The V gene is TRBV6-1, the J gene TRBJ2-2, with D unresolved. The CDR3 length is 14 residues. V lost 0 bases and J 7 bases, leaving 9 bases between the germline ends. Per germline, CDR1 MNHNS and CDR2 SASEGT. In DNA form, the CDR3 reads TGTGCCAGCAGTGAAGCGTGGTCGAGCGGGGAGCTGTTTTTT. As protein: CASSEAWSSGELFF.

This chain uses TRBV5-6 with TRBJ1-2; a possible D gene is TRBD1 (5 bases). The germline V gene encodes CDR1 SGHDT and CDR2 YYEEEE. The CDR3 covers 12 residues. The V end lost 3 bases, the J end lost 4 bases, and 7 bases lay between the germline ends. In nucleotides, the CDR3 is TGTGCCAGCAGCTGGGGGGGCTATGGCTACACCTTC. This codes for CASSWGGYGYTF.